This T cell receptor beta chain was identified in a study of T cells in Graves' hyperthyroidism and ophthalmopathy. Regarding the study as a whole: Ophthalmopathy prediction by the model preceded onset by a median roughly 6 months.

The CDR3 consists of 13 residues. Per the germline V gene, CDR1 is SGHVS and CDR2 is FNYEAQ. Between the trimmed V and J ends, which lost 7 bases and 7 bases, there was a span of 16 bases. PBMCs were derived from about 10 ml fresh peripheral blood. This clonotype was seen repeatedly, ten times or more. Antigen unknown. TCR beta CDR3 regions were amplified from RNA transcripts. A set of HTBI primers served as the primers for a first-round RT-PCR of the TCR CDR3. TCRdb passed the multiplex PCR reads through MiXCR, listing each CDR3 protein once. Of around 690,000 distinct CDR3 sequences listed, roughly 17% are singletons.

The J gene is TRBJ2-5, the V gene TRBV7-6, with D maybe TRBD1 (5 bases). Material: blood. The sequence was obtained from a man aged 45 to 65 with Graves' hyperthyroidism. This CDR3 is CASTLGAGATQYF. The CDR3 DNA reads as TGTGCCAGCACCCTAGGGGCAGGAGCGACCCAGTACTTC.